One sample yielded the 30 T cell receptor beta chains listed below, sequenced in a study of blood T cells in healthy people across ages. PCR was performed a second time for about 7 to 12 cycles using a sample-barcoded 5' primer and a J-beta primer mix. One entry per CDR3 protein results from TCRdb running MiXCR on the 5' RACE reads. The sample has 1.6 million or so distinct CDR3 sequences; about 31% are singletons. The sequencing input was blood. These TCRs come from a woman between 25 and 40 years old in good health.

This clonotype was detected only a few times. This chain connects TRBV9 to TRBJ1-2; no firm D call. Trimming left V 0 bases short and J 8 bases short, with 14 bases between. Germline V gives CDR1 SGDLS, CDR2 YYNGEE. This CDR3 is built from 14 residues. CDR3 sequence: CASSVEGSGFGYTF. In DNA form, the CDR3 reads TGTGCCAGCAGCGTAGAGGGATCCGGTTTCGGCTACACCTTC.

This clonotype has only a few counts. The chain links TRBV12-3 or TRBV12-4 to TRBJ2-1; TRBD2 matches at 11 bases. The CDR3 loop spans 15 amino acids. Germline trimming cut 7 bases from V and 2 bases from J; bases unmatched to any gene: 4. CDR3 amino acids: CASTQTSGAYNEQFF. CDR3 nucleotide sequence: TGTGCCAGCACCCAGACTAGCGGGGCCTACAATGAGCAGTTCTTC.

This clonotype was observed at least ten times. The V and J genes are TRBV6-6 and TRBJ2-7, with 9 positions matching TRBD1. The ends lost 11 bases at V and 4 bases at J; junction bases unmatched: 3. In germline, CDR1 is MNHNY, CDR2 SVGAGI (reference sequence). The CDR3 is 11 amino acids. CDR3 in amino acids: CASQGAYEQYF. CDR3 nucleotide sequence: TGTGCCTCACAGGGGGCTTACGAGCAGTACTTC.

This clonotype was seen a few times. The rearrangement joins TRBV30 to TRBJ2-5, with a weak D call TRBD2 (5 bases). CDR1 and CDR2 from the germline V gene are GTSNPN and SVGIG (reference sequence). V lost 1 base and J 0 bases, leaving 6 bases between the germline ends. CDR3 length: 13 residues. The CDR3 DNA follows: TGTGCCTGGAGTGCGGGGTACCAAGAGACCCAGTACTTC. This encodes CAWSAGYQETQYF.

To note about this clonotype: Being one base from a much bigger clone, this may be a read error. This chain connects TRBV20-1 to TRBJ2-7, with D maybe TRBD2 (6 bases). TRBJ2-5 explains the end of the DNA better; the J call may be wrong. This CDR3 contains 14 residues. Germline-derived CDR1 and CDR2 are DFQATT and SNEGSKA (reference sequence). Here the CDR3 DNA reads TGCAGTGCTAGAAATAGCGGAGACCGAGAGACCCAGTACTTC. Translating gives CSARNSGDRETQYF.

The V call is TRBV20-1, the J call TRBJ1-6, with D tentatively TRBD1 (5 bases). Per the germline V gene, CDR1 is DFQATT and CDR2 is SNEGSKA (reference sequence). Trimming removed 6 bases at V and 2 bases at J, with 17 bases between. The CDR3 runs to 16 residues. CDR3 DNA sequence: TGCAGTGCCAGGGCCCGGGAGGAAACCTATAATTCACCCCTCCACTTT. It is translated as CSARAREETYNSPLHF.

This clonotype was detected a few times. The V gene is TRBV13, the J gene TRBJ2-1, with 12 bases that match TRBD2. V was pared by 5 bases and J by 7 bases, with 6 bases of the junction left unmatched. CDR3 size: 15 residues. Germline CDR1 is PRHDT and CDR2 is FYEKMQ (reference sequence). The CDR3 DNA reads TGTGCCAGCAGCGTTGGACTAGCGGGGTTGAATGAGCAGTTCTTC. Translation: CASSVGLAGLNEQFF.

In its sample, this clonotype was seen a few times. The rearrangement uses TRBV20-1 and TRBJ1-1; unclear D gene. Trimming shortened V by 4 bases and J by 4 bases, and 16 bases separated the two germline ends. CDR3 length: 14 residues. Per germline, CDR1 DFQATT and CDR2 SNEGSKA (reference sequence). The CDR3 reads CSANPPDRFTEAFF. DNA for the CDR3: TGCAGTGCTAACCCACCGGACCGATTCACTGAAGCTTTCTTT.

In its sample, this clonotype was seen a few times. The V gene is TRBV9, the J gene TRBJ2-1, with 8 positions matching TRBD2. This CDR3 is built from 14 residues. J gave up 0 bases and V 7 bases, and 3 bases lay outside the gene matches. Germline loops: CDR1 SGDLS, CDR2 YYNGEE. The CDR3 DNA reads as TGTGCCAGCGACGGGGGGGCCTCCTACAATGAGCAGTTCTTC. Translated: CASDGGASYNEQFF.

There are a few counts of this clonotype. The chain joins TRBV7-6 to TRBJ2-1; the D gene is possibly TRBD2 (6 bases). Per germline, CDR1 SGHVS and CDR2 FNYEAQ. The CDR3 sequence is 15 residues long. V gave up 2 bases and J gave up 8 bases, with 16 bases separating them. The CDR3: CASSLQPPGVDEQFF. The CDR3, as DNA: TGTGCCAGCAGCTTACAACCCCCGGGGGTAGATGAGCAGTTCTTC.

As for this clonotype: Just one base apart from a much larger clone, this may be a read error. The chain employs TRBV9 and TRBJ1-6, with D possibly being TRBD1 (5 bases). V was pared by 7 bases and J by 10 bases, with 24 bases between. CDR1 SGDLS and CDR2 YYNGEE come from the germline V gene. This CDR3 is built from 16 residues. CDR3 nucleotides: TGTGCCAGCGCCCCCGGGCCCTGCGAGGGGATCTCACCCCTCCACTTT. Protein product: CASAPGPCEGISPLHF. The whole variable domain, filled in from reference TRBV9 and TRBJ1-6, reads DSGVTQTPKHLITATGQRVTLRCSPRSGDLSVYWYQQSLDQGLQFLIQYYNGEERAKGNILERFSAQQFPDLHSELNLSSLELGDSALYFCASAPGPCEGISPLHFGNGTRLTVT.

This chain uses TRBV28 with TRBJ2-1; 8 nucleotides match TRBD2. Germline assignment: CDR1 MDHEN and CDR2 SYDVKM. With 6 bases clipped from V and 7 bases from J, the junction kept 8 bases outside the gene matches. This CDR3 has 14 amino acids. The CDR3: CASRVAGGTNEQFF. CDR3 in DNA: TGTGCCAGCAGGGTGGCGGGAGGAACGAATGAGCAGTTCTTC.

The gene calls are TRBV20-1 and TRBJ1-2; D is unclear. The V end lost 7 bases, the J end lost 6 bases, and 24 bases lay between the germline ends. Germline V gives CDR1 DFQATT, CDR2 SNEGSKA (reference sequence). There are 15 residues in the CDR3. This chain's CDR3 is CSVRGTLWVLDGYTF. Written as DNA, the CDR3 is TGCAGTGTAAGAGGAACCCTCTGGGTTTTAGATGGCTACACCTTC.

This clonotype has only a few counts. This chain joins TRBV12-3 or TRBV12-4 and TRBJ1-1, with D possibly matching TRBD1 (6 bases). The CDR3 totals 14 residues. V shed 6 bases and J shed 6 bases, with 17 bases lying between them. The CDR3 spells CASRAEPGVPEAFF. The CDR3 DNA follows: TGTGCCAGCAGAGCCGAACCAGGGGTACCTGAAGCTTTCTTT.

The rearrangement links TRBV20-1 to TRBJ2-1, with D maybe TRBD1 (5 bases). The CDR3 has 13 residues. Germline assignment: CDR1 DFQATT and CDR2 SNEGSKA (reference sequence). V was pared by 7 bases and J by 4 bases, with 14 bases between. The CDR3 here is CSVASGAYNEQFF. CDR3 nucleotide sequence: TGCAGTGTAGCCAGTGGGGCTTACAATGAGCAGTTCTTC.

Concerning this clonotype itself: A junction boundary mismatches the germline segment, possibly from a read error. The rearrangement uses TRBV4-2 and TRBJ2-3; the match to TRBD1 covers 8 bases. Per the germline V gene, CDR1 is LGHNA and CDR2 is YNFKEQ. The CDR3 consists of 15 residues. CDR3: CASSQETAGTGTQYF. As DNA, the CDR3 is TGTGCCAGCAGCCAAGAGACCGCGGGGACAGGTACGCAGTATTTT.

The chain has TRBV12-3 or TRBV12-4 and TRBJ2-1; 9 positions agree with TRBD1. The V and J ends lost 8 bases and 10 bases, in that order; junction bases with no gene match: 15. The CDR3 covers 15 residues. This CDR3 is CASASTGTGTREQFF. For the CDR3, the DNA is TGTGCCAGCGCCAGCACTGGGACAGGGACTCGGGAGCAGTTCTTC.

This clonotype has only a few counts. The V and J genes are TRBV11-2 and TRBJ2-5; D is tentatively TRBD1 or TRBD2 (5 bases each). The CDR3 spans 17 residues. V was trimmed by 3 bases and J by 5 bases, leaving 22 bases between them. Germline CDR1 and CDR2: SGHAT and FQNNGV. CDR3 loop: CASSLGWSRGVEETQYF. The CDR3 DNA follows: TGTGCCAGCAGCTTGGGGTGGAGTCGAGGGGTTGAGGAGACCCAGTACTTC. Full variable domain (missing parts from reference TRBV11-2 and TRBJ2-5): EAGVAQSPRYKIIEKRQSVAFWCNPISGHATLYWYQQILGQGPKLLIQFQNNGVVDDSQLPKDRFSAERLKGVDSTLKIQPAKLEDSAVYLCASSLGWSRGVEETQYFGPGTRLLVL.

This clonotype occurred a few times. The gene calls are TRBV10-3 and TRBJ1-6; 7 bases are shared with TRBD1. With V trimmed by 3 bases and J by 12 bases, 11 bases remained unmatched. Germline loops: CDR1 ENHRY, CDR2 SYGVKD. This CDR3 is built from 15 residues. This CDR3 reads CAISDFGQGEGPLHF. CDR3 in DNA: TGTGCCATCAGTGATTTCGGCCAGGGGGAAGGACCCCTCCACTTT.

The rearrangement joins TRBV7-3 to TRBJ2-3; 9 positions match TRBD2. CDR3 length: 16 amino acids. With V trimmed by 3 bases and J by 4 bases, 8 bases remained unmatched. Germline loops: CDR1 SGHTA, CDR2 FQGTGA. The CDR3 DNA follows: TGTGCCAGCAGCTTTAGCGGCGGGGGGGCCCCAGATACGCAGTATTTT. Its translation: CASSFSGGGAPDTQYF.

Regarding this clonotype: This could be a read error, since a much larger clone is one nucleotide away. The V and J genes are TRBV29-1 and TRBJ2-6; D assignment may be TRBD1 or TRBD2 (5 bases each). Looked up from germline, CDR1 is SQVTM and CDR2 is ANQGSEA. This CDR3 is 14 amino acids long. V gave up 7 bases and J gave up 3 bases, with 13 bases separating them. CDR3 loop: CSAGRTDGANVLTF. The CDR3 coding sequence is TGCAGCGCGGGACGGACGGATGGGGCCAACGTCCTGACTTTC.

To note about this clonotype: At one end, the junction sequence differs from germline, possibly due to a read error. The genes are TRBV15 and TRBJ1-1, with D possibly TRBD1 on 6 matching bases. In germline, CDR1 is LNHNV, CDR2 YYDKDF (reference sequence). The CDR3 is 16 residues long. The CDR3 loop reads CATSRDRLGGNTEAFF. For the CDR3, the DNA is TGCGCCACCAGCAGAGATCGCTTAGGGGGGAACACTGAAGCTTTCTTT.

This sequence joins TRBV28 and TRBJ2-2; D not certain. Trimming pared 4 bases from V and 1 base from J, leaving 10 bases between. The CDR3 contains 15 residues. Germline CDR1 MDHEN, CDR2 SYDVKM. The CDR3 protein is CASSYLLENTGELFF. The CDR3 DNA reads as TGTGCCAGCAGTTACTTGCTCGAGAACACCGGGGAGCTGTTTTTT.

This clonotype appeared a few times. CDR3 protein: CASSVGPLGGEQFF. CDR3 nucleotides: TGTGCCAGCAGTGTAGGACCCCTGGGTGGTGAGCAGTTCTTC. The J gene is TRBJ2-1, the V gene TRBV2, with D hard to call. Trimming removed 4 bases at V and 9 bases at J, with 16 bases between. Germline V gene lookup returns CDR1 SNHLY and CDR2 FYNNEI. This CDR3 is 14 amino acids long. Variable domain in full (rest from reference TRBV2 and TRBJ2-1): EPEVTQTPSHQVTQMGQEVILRCVPISNHLYFYWYRQILGQKVEFLVSFYNNEISEKSEIFDDQFSVERPDGSNFTLKIRSTKLEDSAMYFCASSVGPLGGEQFFGPGTRLTVL.

This clonotype came up a few times. The gene calls are TRBV6-1 and TRBJ2-5; D call uncertain. The DNA end favors TRBJ2-7, so the J call may be wrong. The CDR3 length is 12 residues. Germline loops: CDR1 MNHNS, CDR2 SASEGT. CDR3 in DNA: TGTGCCAGCAGTGCTCAGCTTTACGAGCAGTACTTC. Translating it yields CASSAQLYEQYF.

This rearrangement joins TRBV3-1 to TRBJ2-1, with 7 bases fitting TRBD2. The germline gives CDR1 LGHDT, CDR2 YNNKEL (reference sequence). J gave up 5 bases and V 4 bases, and 5 bases lay outside the gene matches. The CDR3 has 14 amino acids. CDR3 in DNA: TGTGCCAGCAGCCCCGGGACTAAAAACAATGAGCAGTTCTTC. Its protein product is CASSPGTKNNEQFF.

This clonotype was counted a few times. The chain combines TRBV20-1 with TRBJ2-1; 9 bases are shared with TRBD2. With V trimmed by 5 bases and J by 1 base, 12 bases remained unmatched. The CDR3 spans 17 residues. Germline V gene lookup returns CDR1 DFQATT and CDR2 SNEGSKA (reference sequence). Here the CDR3 DNA reads TGCAGTGCTCGAGGGACTAGCCACACAACTTCCTACAATGAGCAGTTCTTC. The encoded protein is CSARGTSHTTSYNEQFF.

As DNA, the CDR3 is TGTGCCAGCAGAGGGACTAGGGAGTCAGATACGCAGTATTTT. Protein sequence: CASRGTRESDTQYF. The chain recombines TRBV5-4 with TRBJ2-3; 8 nucleotides align to TRBD2. The CDR3 is 14 amino acids. The germline gives CDR1 SGHNT, CDR2 YYREEE (reference sequence). Trimming cost V 5 bases and J 4 bases; bases outside gene matches: 6.

This clonotype appeared a few times. The rearrangement links TRBV24-1 to TRBJ2-7; D is undetermined. Germline values: CDR1 KGHDR, CDR2 SFDVKD. The CDR3 totals 14 residues. V lost 0 bases to trimming and J lost 9 bases, with 14 bases between them. Here the CDR3 DNA reads TGTGCCACCAGTGATTTGCTCGCACAACAAGGGCAGTACTTC. This encodes CATSDLLAQQGQYF.

This chain links TRBV5-1 with TRBJ1-1; D is unclear. This CDR3 region has 15 residues. The germline V and J ends were trimmed by 0 bases and 0 bases, with 9 bases remaining between them. Germline CDR1 and CDR2: SGHRS and YFSETQ. The CDR3 DNA is TGCGCCAGCAGCTTGGATATAGCCTTGAACACTGAAGCTTTCTTT. It specifies CASSLDIALNTEAFF.